Listed below are T cell receptor beta chains from one sample, sequenced in a study of cytomegalovirus exposure and HLA in healthy donors. Data came from immunoSEQ multiplex PCR; TCRdb stores just in-frame clones and leaves some out. The sample carries about 160,000 clones, approximately 67% recorded once. Sequencing was carried out using PBMCs. These receptors were taken from a woman under 30 in good health and CMV-seropositive. Both conserved end residues are part of each CDR3. Fields, in order: CDR3 protein, CDR3 DNA, J gene, D gene, V gene, clone size. A D gene is named only where the DNA matches it firmly. Some rows have no size entry. The others give once, few or many, or a class for an expanded clone.

CASTNRGGADTQYF,TGTGCCAGCACCAACCGAGGGGGCGCAGATACGCAGTATTTT,TRBJ2-3,TRBD1,TRBV27,once
CASSLTPGGRSGYTF,TGTGCCAGCAGTTTAACCCCGGGGGGTCGAAGTGGCTACACCTTC,TRBJ1-2,NA,TRBV27,NA
CASSYPGRGTEAFF,TGTGCCAGCAGTTACCCAGGGCGAGGCACTGAAGCTTTCTTT,TRBJ1-1,NA,TRBV6-5,NA
CASSPPFTGGNTEAFF,TGTGCCAGCTCACCACCGTTTACAGGTGGGAACACTGAAGCTTTCTTT,TRBJ1-1,NA,TRBV18,few
CASSLDRGREDHF,TGTGCCAGCAGCTTAGACAGGGGGCGCGAGGACCACTTT,TRBJ1-6,TRBD1,TRBV7-2,NA
CASSGRGRSSGANVLTF,TGTGCCAGCAGCGGAAGGGGGAGAAGCTCTGGGGCCAACGTCCTGACTTTC,TRBJ2-6,NA,TRBV5-6,NA
CASSPSLGQPTYNEQFF,TGCGCCAGCAGCCCAAGCCTCGGACAGCCAACCTACAATGAGCAGTTCTTC,TRBJ2-1,NA,TRBV5-1,NA
CASSFDTGELFF,TGTGCCAGCAGCTTCGACACCGGGGAGCTGTTTTTT,TRBJ2-2,NA,TRBV7-3,NA
CATHGVYEQYF,TGTGCCACCCACGGAGTTTACGAGCAGTACTTC,TRBJ2-7,NA,TRBV2,once
CASSPLRPSGGSSHTQYF,TGTGCCAGCTCACCACTGAGGCCCAGCGGGGGATCTTCTCATACGCAGTATTTT,TRBJ2-3,TRBD2,TRBV18,once
CALDRAGNTIYF,TGTGCCTTGGACAGGGCTGGAAACACCATATATTTT,TRBJ1-3,TRBD1,TRBV30,few
CASRTGATEAFF,TGTGCCAGTAGAACGGGAGCCACGGAAGCTTTCTTT,TRBJ1-1,NA,TRBV19,NA
CSVAKGDPYEQYF,TGCAGCGTTGCTAAGGGGGATCCCTACGAGCAGTACTTC,TRBJ2-7,NA,TRBV29-1,NA
CASSEDPANTYEQYF,TGTGCCAGCAGTGAAGACCCAGCGAATACCTACGAGCAGTACTTC,TRBJ2-7,NA,TRBV6-1,few
CASYSPGHGLWHF,TGTGCCAGCTATAGCCCGGGACACGGACTTTGGCATTTT,TRBJ1-5,NA,TRBV6-5,few
CASSPYLDQAGVDYNEQFF,TGTGCCAGCAGTCCCTATCTAGATCAAGCGGGAGTTGATTACAATGAGCAGTTCTTC,TRBJ2-1,TRBD2,TRBV28,once
CASSPNRGRSTQYF,TGTGCCAGCAGCCCGAATCGCGGGCGCTCCACGCAGTATTTT,TRBJ2-3,NA,TRBV7-2,NA
CSVEGRQGRFQGYTF,TGCAGCGTCGAGGGTAGGCAAGGGCGCTTTCAGGGCTACACCTTC,TRBJ1-2,NA,TRBV29-1,NA
CASSPTPVREQYF,TGCGCCAGCAGCCCGACTCCCGTGAGGGAGCAGTACTTC,TRBJ2-7,NA,TRBV4-1,NA
CASTMDHSRGSYNEQFF,TGTGCCAGTACCATGGATCACTCCAGGGGGTCCTACAATGAGCAGTTCTTC,TRBJ2-1,TRBD1,TRBV19,few
CASRGTSGENNEQFF,TGTGCCAGCAGGGGTACTAGCGGGGAGAACAATGAGCAGTTCTTC,TRBJ2-1,TRBD2,TRBV6-6,NA
CASIDRNTEAFF,TGTGCCAGCATCGACAGGAACACTGAAGCTTTCTTT,TRBJ1-1,NA,TRBV11-2,NA
CASSPTRSRGGEQFF,TGTGCTAGCAGCCCGACACGGAGCAGGGGAGGGGAGCAGTTCTTC,TRBJ2-1,NA,TRBV7-7,NA
CASSISRNSYEQYF,TGTGCCAGTAGTATCTCGCGGAACTCCTACGAGCAGTACTTC,TRBJ2-7,NA,TRBV19,NA
CASSPGTGEETQYF,TGTGCCAGCAGCCCCGGGACAGGGGAAGAGACCCAGTACTTC,TRBJ2-5,TRBD1,TRBV5-8,once
CASSLEAGQDYTF,TGTGCCAGCAGCTTGGAGGCTGGACAGGACTACACCTTC,TRBJ1-2,TRBD1,TRBV5-4,NA